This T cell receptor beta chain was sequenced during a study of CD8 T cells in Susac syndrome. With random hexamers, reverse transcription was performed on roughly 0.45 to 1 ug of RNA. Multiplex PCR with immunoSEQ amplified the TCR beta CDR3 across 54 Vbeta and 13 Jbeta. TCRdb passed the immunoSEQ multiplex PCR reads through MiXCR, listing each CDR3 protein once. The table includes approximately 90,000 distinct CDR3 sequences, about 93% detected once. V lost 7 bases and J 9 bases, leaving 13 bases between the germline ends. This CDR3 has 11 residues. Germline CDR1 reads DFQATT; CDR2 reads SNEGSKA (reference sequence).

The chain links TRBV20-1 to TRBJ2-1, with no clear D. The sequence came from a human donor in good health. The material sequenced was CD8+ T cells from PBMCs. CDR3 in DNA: TGCAGTGTGGTAGACGGAACTGAGCAGTTCTTC. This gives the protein CSVVDGTEQFF.